This T cell receptor (beta chain) was sequenced during a study of T cell responses to AZD1222 COVID-19 vaccine. Notes on the study in general: The CD4 TCRs associated with vaccination extended across spike and predominated at 160-218 and 743-854. The study sampled repertoires only after the peak T cell response.

In its sample, this clone was seen a few times. Its antigen is currently unknown. Germline-derived CDR1 and CDR2 are SQVTM and ANQGSEA. This CDR3 comprises 14 residues. The V and J ends lost 4 bases and 1 base, in that order; junction bases with no gene match: 3. TCRdb's table, derived via immunoSEQ multiplex PCR, lists solely in-frame clones and lacks some. There are 90,000 to 100,000 clones in the sample; about 89% occur only once, and 6% to 8% lies in the top ten. The source material was peripheral blood, sampled on day 0 of AZD1222 vaccination. The chain has TRBV29-1 and TRBJ2-5, with 10 bases fitting TRBD2. The TCR comes from an adult in good health. DNA for the CDR3: TGCAGCGTTGCCGGGACTAGCGCCCAAGAGACCCAGTACTTC. Residues: CSVAGTSAQETQYF.